This TCR beta chain emerged from a study of T cell clones after liver transplantation. Study details: Immunosuppression withdrawal was tried within 2 years after liver transplantation in this trial. Tolerance: complete withdrawal held at least one year, liver enzymes staying within twice normal. Samples came pre-transplant, pre-randomization before withdrawal, and post-randomization after withdrawal ended. Study-wide results and caveats: Donor-reactive sequences fell more than third party-reactive ones, suggesting partial deletion.

Germline assignment: CDR1 SEHNR and CDR2 FQNEAQ (reference sequence). This CDR3 region has 15 residues. The V gene lost 5 bases and the J gene lost 7 bases, with 20 bases spanning the gap. Here immunoSEQ multiplex PCR was the method, and the copy in TCRdb shows in-frame clones only, minus some. Of about 45,000 clones listed, about 86% are singletons. Of note for this clone: Its antigen is still unknown.

Sequences were derived from CD4+ T cells from blood, sampled 24 months after liver transplant. This receptor was identified in a human patient who received a liver transplant. Some of these T cells may belong to the graft donor. This chain uses TRBV7-9 with TRBJ1-2; D remains unclear. As DNA, the CDR3 is TGTGCCAGCAGCACTTCAAAGGACGGTTTAGGTGGCTACACCTTC. Protein: CASSTSKDGLGGYTF.